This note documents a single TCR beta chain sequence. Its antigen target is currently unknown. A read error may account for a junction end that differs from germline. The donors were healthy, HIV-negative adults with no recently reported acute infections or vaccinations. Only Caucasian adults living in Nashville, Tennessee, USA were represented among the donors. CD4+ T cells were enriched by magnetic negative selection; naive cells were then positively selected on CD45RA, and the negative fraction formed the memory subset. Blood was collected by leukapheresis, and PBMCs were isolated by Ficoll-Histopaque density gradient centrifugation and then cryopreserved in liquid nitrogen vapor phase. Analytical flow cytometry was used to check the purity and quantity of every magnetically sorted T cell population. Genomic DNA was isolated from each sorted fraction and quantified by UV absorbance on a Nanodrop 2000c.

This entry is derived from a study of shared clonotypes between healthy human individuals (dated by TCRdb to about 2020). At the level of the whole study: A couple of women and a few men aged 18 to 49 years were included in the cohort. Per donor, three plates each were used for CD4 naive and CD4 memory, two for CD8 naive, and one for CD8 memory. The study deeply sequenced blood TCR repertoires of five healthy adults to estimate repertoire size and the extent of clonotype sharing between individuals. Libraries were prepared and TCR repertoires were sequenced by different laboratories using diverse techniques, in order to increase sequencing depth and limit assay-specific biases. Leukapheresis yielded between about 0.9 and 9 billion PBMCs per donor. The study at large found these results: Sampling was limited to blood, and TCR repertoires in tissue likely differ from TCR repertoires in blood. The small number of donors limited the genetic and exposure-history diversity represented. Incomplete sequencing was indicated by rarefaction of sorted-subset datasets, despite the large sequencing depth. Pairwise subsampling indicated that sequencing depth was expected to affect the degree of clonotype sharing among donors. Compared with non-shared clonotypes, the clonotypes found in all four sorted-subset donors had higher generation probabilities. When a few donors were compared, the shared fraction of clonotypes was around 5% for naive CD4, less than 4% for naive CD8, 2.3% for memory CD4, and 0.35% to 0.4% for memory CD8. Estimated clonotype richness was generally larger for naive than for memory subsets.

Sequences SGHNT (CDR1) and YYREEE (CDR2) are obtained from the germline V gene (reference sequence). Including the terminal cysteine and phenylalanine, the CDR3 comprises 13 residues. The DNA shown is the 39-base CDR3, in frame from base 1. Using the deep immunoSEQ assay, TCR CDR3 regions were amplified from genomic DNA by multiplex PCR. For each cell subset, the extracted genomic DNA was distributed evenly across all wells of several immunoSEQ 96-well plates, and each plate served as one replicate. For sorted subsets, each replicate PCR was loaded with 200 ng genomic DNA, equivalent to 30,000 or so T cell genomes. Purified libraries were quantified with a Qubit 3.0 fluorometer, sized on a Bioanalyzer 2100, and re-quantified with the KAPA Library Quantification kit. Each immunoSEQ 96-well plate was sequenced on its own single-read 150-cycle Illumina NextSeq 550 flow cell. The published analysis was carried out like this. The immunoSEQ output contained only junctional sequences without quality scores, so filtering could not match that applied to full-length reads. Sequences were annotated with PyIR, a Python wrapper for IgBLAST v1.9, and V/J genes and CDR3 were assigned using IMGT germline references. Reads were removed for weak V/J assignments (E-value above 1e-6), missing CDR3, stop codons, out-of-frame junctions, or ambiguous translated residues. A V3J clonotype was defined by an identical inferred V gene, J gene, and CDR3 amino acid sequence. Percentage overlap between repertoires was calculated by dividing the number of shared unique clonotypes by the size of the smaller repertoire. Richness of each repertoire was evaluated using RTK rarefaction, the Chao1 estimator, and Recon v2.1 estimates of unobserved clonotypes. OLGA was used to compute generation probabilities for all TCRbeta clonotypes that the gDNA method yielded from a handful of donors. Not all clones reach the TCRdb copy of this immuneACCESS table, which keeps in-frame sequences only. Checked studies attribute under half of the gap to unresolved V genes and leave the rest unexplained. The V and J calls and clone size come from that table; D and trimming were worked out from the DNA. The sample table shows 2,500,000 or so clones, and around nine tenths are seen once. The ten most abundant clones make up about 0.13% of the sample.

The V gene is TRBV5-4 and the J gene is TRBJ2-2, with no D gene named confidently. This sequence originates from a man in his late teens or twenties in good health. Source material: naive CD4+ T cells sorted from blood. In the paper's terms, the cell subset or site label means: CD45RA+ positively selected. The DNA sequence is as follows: TGTGCCAGCAGATTGGAAGTCCCTGGGGAGCTGTTTTTT. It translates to CASRLEVPGELFF. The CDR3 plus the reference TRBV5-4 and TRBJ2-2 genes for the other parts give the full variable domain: ETGVTQSPTHLIKTRGQQVTLRCSSQSGHNTVSWYQQALGQGPQFIFQYYREEENGRGNFPPRFSGLQFPNYSSELNVNALELDDSALYLCASRLEVPGELFFGEGSRLTVL.